The 32 T cell receptor beta chains below come from one sample, sequenced in a study of OX40 agonist ivuxolimab in advanced cancers. TCRdb keeps only in-frame clones here, not all; method: immunoSEQ multiplex PCR. This table holds approximately 72,000 clones, about 91% found once. The starting material was CD4+ or CD8+ T cells sorted from blood, obtained in a trial of the OX40 agonist ivuxolimab. The receptors originated from an adult with an advanced solid tumor such as melanoma, head and neck, liver or kidney cancer.

The chain recombines TRBV2 with TRBJ1-2; 9 bases line up with TRBD1. V lost 5 bases and J lost 2; bases outside the gene matches: 6. Germline CDR1 reads SNHLY; CDR2 reads FYNNEI. The CDR3 consists of 15 residues. Written as DNA, the CDR3 is TGTGCCAGCAGTACGGACAGGGGCGCGAACTATGGCTACACCTTC. It specifies CASSTDRGANYGYTF. The full variable domain, with the rest looked up from reference TRBV2 and TRBJ1-2, is EPEVTQTPSHQVTQMGQEVILRCVPISNHLYFYWYRQILGQKVEFLVSFYNNEISEKSEIFDDQFSVERPDGSNFTLKIRSTKLEDSAMYFCASSTDRGANYGYTFGSGTRLTVV.

The chain couples TRBV18 to TRBJ2-7, with 7 nucleotides matching TRBD1. Germline CDR1 is KGHSH and CDR2 is LQKENI. This CDR3 spans 15 amino acids. With 1 base clipped from V and 3 bases from J, the junction kept 6 bases outside the gene matches. Here the CDR3 DNA reads TGTGCCAGCTCACCACGGGGACAGCGAAACTACGAGCAGTACTTC. Encoded protein: CASSPRGQRNYEQYF.

This sequence joins TRBV6-5 and TRBJ2-3, with 11 bases that match TRBD1. The CDR3 is 14 residues long. The V and J ends lost 8 bases and 4 bases, in that order; junction bases with no gene match: 5. The germline V gene encodes CDR1 MNHEY and CDR2 SVGAGI. DNA for the CDR3: TGTGCCAGCTCCGGGACAGGGGGGTCAGATACGCAGTATTTT. Encoded protein: CASSGTGGSDTQYF.

As regards this clone: This CDR3 is also generated by other DNA sequences in the sample. This chain uses TRBV5-1 with TRBJ1-2; D not certain. CDR1 and CDR2 (germline): SGHRS, YFSETQ. The V end was cut by 0 bases, the J end by 1 base, with 7 bases between. The length of the CDR3 is 14 residues. CDR3: CASSLGRGNYGYTF. The CDR3, as DNA: TGCGCCAGCAGCTTGGGTCGTGGTAACTATGGCTACACCTTC.

This chain connects TRBV30 to TRBJ1-1; D is unclear. V lost 0 bases to trimming and J lost 9 bases, with 11 bases between them. Looked up from germline, CDR1 is GTSNPN and CDR2 is SVGIG (reference sequence). The CDR3 covers 12 residues. CDR3 DNA sequence: TGTGCCTGGAGTGTACCGGACGGACAAGCTTTCTTT. As protein: CAWSVPDGQAFF.

The chain carries TRBV4-3 and TRBJ2-1, with unresolved D. The length of the CDR3 is 15 residues. Germline values: CDR1 LGHNA, CDR2 YSLEER. Trimming took 1 base from V and 0 from J, leaving 7 bases between them. The CDR3 spells CASSQVVSSYNEQFF. The CDR3 DNA is TGCGCCAGCAGCCAAGTCGTGAGCTCCTACAATGAGCAGTTCTTC.

J is TRBJ2-7 and V is TRBV5-1; 7 bases align to TRBD2. Losses at the gene ends were 4 bases for V and 2 bases for J; bases not matched to a gene: 9. The length of the CDR3 is 15 residues. In germline, CDR1 is SGHRS, CDR2 YFSETQ. As DNA, the CDR3 is TGCGCCAGCAGCCCTAGGACTAGTTCTACCTACGAGCAGTACTTC. It translates to CASSPRTSSTYEQYF. Full variable domain (rest looked up from reference TRBV5-1 and TRBJ2-7): KAGVTQTPRYLIKTRGQQVTLSCSPISGHRSVSWYQQTPGQGLQFLFEYFSETQRNKGNFPGRFSGRQFSNSRSEMNVSTLELGDSALYLCASSPRTSSTYEQYFGPGTRLTVT.

The rearrangement uses TRBV19 and TRBJ2-2; D is undetermined. CDR3 length equals 15 residues. Germline CDR1 and CDR2: LNHDA and SQIVND (reference sequence). V shed 3 bases and J shed 0 bases, with 8 bases lying between them. CDR3 in amino acids: CASSIHKPNTGELFF. DNA for the CDR3: TGTGCCAGTAGTATTCACAAGCCGAACACCGGGGAGCTGTTTTTT.

This clone was counted a single time. The chain combines TRBV27 with TRBJ1-1, with D unclear. Germline CDR1 is MNHEY and CDR2 is SMNVEV (reference sequence). This CDR3 is 15 amino acids long. V was trimmed by 8 bases and J by 1 base, leaving 17 bases between them. The CDR3, as DNA: TGTGCCAGCCCTGGACCGGTAGCTTCGAACACTGAAGCTTTCTTT. Protein: CASPGPVASNTEAFF.

The J gene is TRBJ2-1, the V gene TRBV5-5, with 9 bases fitting TRBD1. Germline CDR1 SGHKS, CDR2 YYEKEE (reference sequence). V lost 7 bases to trimming and J lost 7 bases; unmatched junction nucleotides: 6. The CDR3 consists of 13 residues. CDR3 DNA sequence: TGTGCCAGCTTCCGGACAGGGGCAAATGAGCAGTTCTTC. This encodes CASFRTGANEQFF.

This clone has a single count. This chain connects TRBV6-4 to TRBJ2-3; 7 nucleotides agree with TRBD1. The CDR3 extends over 14 amino acids. V gave up 2 bases and J gave up 6 bases; unmatched junction bases: 5. Germline-derived CDR1 and CDR2 are MRHNA and SNTAGT. This chain's CDR3 is CASSDKTGADTQYF. The CDR3 nucleotides read TGTGCCAGCAGTGACAAAACAGGGGCCGATACGCAGTATTTT.

V gene TRBV2 combines with J gene TRBJ2-3; either TRBD1 or TRBD2 may fit D (5 bases each). This CDR3 spans 16 amino acids. Germline CDR1 reads SNHLY; CDR2 reads FYNNEI. The V gene lost 2 bases and the J gene lost 5 bases, with 17 bases spanning the gap. The CDR3 spells CASSEWGMTAIDTQYF. DNA for the CDR3: TGTGCCAGCAGTGAATGGGGGATGACAGCTATAGATACGCAGTATTTT.

This sequence joins TRBV25-1 and TRBJ2-1; D not certain. Per germline, CDR1 MGHDK and CDR2 SYGVNS. V lost 5 bases and J lost 1, with 12 bases in between. There are 15 residues in the CDR3. The CDR3 is CASSISDGSYNEQFF. The CDR3 nucleotides are TGTGCCAGCAGTATTTCGGACGGTTCCTACAATGAGCAGTTCTTC. Using reference TRBV25-1 and TRBJ2-1 for the parts outside the CDR3, the full variable domain is EADIYQTPRYLVIGTGKKITLECSQTMGHDKMYWYQQDPGMELHLIHYSYGVNSTEKGDLSSESTVSRIRTEHFPLTLESARPSHTSQYLCASSISDGSYNEQFFGPGTRLTVL.

The gene calls are TRBV6-6 and TRBJ1-1; no definite D call. Trimming took 3 bases from V and 1 from J, leaving 6 bases between them. The CDR3 loop spans 13 amino acids. Looked up from germline, CDR1 is MNHNY and CDR2 is SVGAGI (reference sequence). The CDR3 here is CASSYLGNTEAFF. CDR3 coding DNA: TGTGCCAGCAGTTATCTGGGGAACACTGAAGCTTTCTTT.

The chain is built from TRBV7-2 and TRBJ2-5, with TRBD1 as a possible D gene (7 bases). CDR3 size: 15 residues. CDR1 SGHTA and CDR2 FQGNSA come from the germline V gene. V was shortened by 1 base and J by 2 bases, with 11 bases between the two germline ends. CDR3 region: CASSLGAGGQETQYF. The CDR3 DNA follows: TGTGCCAGCAGCTTAGGGGCAGGGGGGCAAGAGACCCAGTACTTC. The complete variable domain, with remaining parts taken from reference TRBV7-2 and TRBJ2-5, reads GAGVSQSPSNKVTEKGKDVELRCDPISGHTALYWYRQSLGQGLEFLIYFQGNSAPDKSGLPSDRFSAERTGGSVSTLTIQRTQQEDSAVYLCASSLGAGGQETQYFGPGTRLLVL.

The J gene is TRBJ2-5, the V gene TRBV7-2, with 8 bases aligning to TRBD1. CDR3 length: 15 residues. V was clipped by 0 bases and J by 1 base; unmatched bases: 1. From germline, CDR1 is SGHTA and CDR2 FQGNSA. CDR3 sequence: CASSLADRGQETQYF. Here the CDR3 DNA reads TGTGCCAGCAGCTTAGCAGACAGGGGCCAAGAGACCCAGTACTTC.

This chain uses TRBV5-4 with TRBJ2-2; TRBD1 aligns across 9 bases. Germline V gene data show CDR1 as SGHNT and CDR2 as YYREEE (reference sequence). CDR3 size: 18 residues. The trim removed 4 bases at V and 4 bases at J, leaving 14 bases unmatched. The CDR3 protein is CASSVSGTGFYRTGELFF. CDR3 in DNA: TGTGCCAGCAGCGTTTCCGGGACAGGGTTTTATCGCACCGGGGAGCTGTTTTTT.

This chain uses TRBV6-5 with TRBJ1-2; maybe TRBD1 (5 bases). The germline gives CDR1 MNHEY, CDR2 SVGAGI. V dropped 7 bases and J dropped 7 bases, with 16 bases sitting between them. The CDR3 has 13 residues. CDR3 in amino acids: CASTLPGGSGYTF. CDR3 DNA: TGTGCCAGCACCCTCCCGGGGGGTAGTGGCTACACCTTC.

The CDR3 loop reads CASSFTFRASVSYNEQFF. CDR3 nucleotides: TGTGCCAGCAGCTTTACCTTTAGAGCTAGCGTCTCCTACAATGAGCAGTTCTTC. The chain has TRBV7-8 and TRBJ2-1, with D perhaps matching TRBD2 (6 bases). The CDR3 runs to 18 residues. From germline, CDR1 is SGHVS and CDR2 FQNEAQ. Trimming cost V 3 bases and J 0 bases, with 18 bases left between them.

The chain carries TRBV27 and TRBJ2-7, with D possibly matching TRBD2 (6 bases). This CDR3 has 15 amino acids. From germline, CDR1 is MNHEY and CDR2 SMNVEV (reference sequence). V gave up 6 bases and J gave up 2 bases, with 17 bases separating them. CDR3 nucleotides: TGTGCCAGCAGCTCCGACGCGGGGCGGACCTACGAGCAGTACTTC. Encoded protein: CASSSDAGRTYEQYF.

This rearrangement joins TRBV5-1 to TRBJ2-3, with 13 bases aligning to TRBD2. V dropped 3 bases and J dropped 2; count of bases not matched to a gene: 9. CDR1 and CDR2 (germline): SGHRS, YFSETQ. This CDR3 has 18 residues. The CDR3 sequence is CASSSTSGGRHYTDTQYF. CDR3 nucleotide sequence: TGCGCCAGCAGCTCGACTAGCGGGGGGCGCCACTACACAGATACGCAGTATTTT. Full variable domain (rest looked up from reference TRBV5-1 and TRBJ2-3): KAGVTQTPRYLIKTRGQQVTLSCSPISGHRSVSWYQQTPGQGLQFLFEYFSETQRNKGNFPGRFSGRQFSNSRSEMNVSTLELGDSALYLCASSSTSGGRHYTDTQYFGPGTRLTVL.

For the CDR3, the DNA is TGTGCCACCAGCAGAGATCTACTAGCGAGCTACAATGAGCAGTTCTTC. Protein: CATSRDLLASYNEQFF. The rearrangement uses TRBV15 and TRBJ2-1, with 7 bases matching TRBD2. The CDR3 contains 16 residues. CDR1 and CDR2 (germline): LNHNV, YYDKDF (reference sequence). V lost 0 bases, J lost 3 bases, and 5 bases stayed unmatched.

The V and J genes are TRBV7-6 and TRBJ2-7; TRBD1 aligns across 7 bases. V lost 3 bases and J lost 3; bases outside the gene matches: 8. The CDR3 is 15 amino acids. CDR1 is SGHVS and CDR2 is FNYEAQ in the germline V gene. The CDR3 spells CASSLLQGTNYEQYF. The CDR3 region has the DNA TGTGCCAGCAGCTTGTTACAGGGGACCAACTACGAGCAGTACTTC.

The J gene is TRBJ1-2, the V gene TRBV7-9; no definite D call. Germline CDR1 reads SEHNR; CDR2 reads FQNEAQ (reference sequence). The CDR3 sequence is 13 residues long. V was shortened by 3 bases and J by 2 bases, with 7 bases between the two germline ends. The CDR3, as DNA: TGTGCCAGCAGCTTCGGCAGCAACTATGGCTACACCTTC. It specifies CASSFGSNYGYTF.

This clone is a singleton in its sample. The CDR3 here is CSVGTRLVTSTDTQYF. CDR3 in DNA: TGCAGCGTCGGAACCCGCCTTGTAACTAGCACAGATACGCAGTATTTT. The chain recombines TRBV29-1 with TRBJ2-3, with unresolved D. The CDR3 has 16 residues. Germline loops: CDR1 SQVTM, CDR2 ANQGSEA. V was cut by 6 bases and J by 0 bases, with 19 bases left in between.

The gene calls are TRBV4-3 and TRBJ1-1; D is unclear. CDR3 length equals 14 residues. The germline CDR1 and CDR2 sequences are LGHNA and YSLEER. Trimming shortened V by 2 bases and J by 3 bases, and 10 bases separated the two germline ends. The CDR3 sequence: CASSQRMGYTEAFF. Here the CDR3 DNA reads TGCGCCAGCAGCCAACGGATGGGGTACACTGAAGCTTTCTTT.

The J gene is TRBJ1-6, the V gene TRBV19, with 9 positions matching TRBD1. V lost 5 bases to trimming and J lost 7 bases; unmatched junction nucleotides: 6. CDR3 length equals 15 residues. Germline CDR1 and CDR2: LNHDA and SQIVND (reference sequence). CDR3 coding DNA: TGTGCCAGTAGTCCGAGGGACAGGGTAAATTCACCCCTCCACTTT. It is translated as CASSPRDRVNSPLHF. The full variable domain, with the rest looked up from reference TRBV19 and TRBJ1-6, is DGGITQSPKYLFRKEGQNVTLSCEQNLNHDAMYWYRQDPGQGLRLIYYSQIVNDFQKGDIAEGYSVSREKKESFPLTVTSAQKNPTAFYLCASSPRDRVNSPLHFGNGTRLTVT.

The rearrangement joins TRBV6-1 to TRBJ1-3; D is undetermined. The CDR3 spans 17 residues. Germline V gene sequence: CDR1 MNHNS, CDR2 SASEGT. V dropped 1 base and J dropped 0 bases, with 13 bases sitting between them. CDR3 sequence (DNA): TGTGCCAGCAGTGAAGTATTGTCACCTGACTCTGGAAACACCATATATTTT. Translating gives CASSEVLSPDSGNTIYF.

This chain links TRBV10-1 with TRBJ2-1; 9 nucleotides align to TRBD2. The CDR3 totals 15 residues. The germline CDR1 and CDR2 sequences are WNHNN and SYGVQD (reference sequence). The J segment lost 5 bases and the V segment lost 3 bases, leaving 5 bases of the junction unmatched. The CDR3 coding sequence is TGCGCCAGCAGTGAAGGGACTAGCTCTGACAATGAGCAGTTCTTC. Amino acid sequence: CASSEGTSSDNEQFF.

The CDR3 loop reads CASSAGDISNTGELFF. CDR3 sequence (DNA): TGTGCCAGCAGCGCCGGCGACATATCGAACACCGGGGAGCTGTTTTTT. The J gene is TRBJ2-2, the V gene TRBV7-9; D is undetermined. The CDR3 length is 16 residues. V was clipped by 5 bases and J by 0 bases, with 13 bases between them. Per the germline V gene, CDR1 is SEHNR and CDR2 is FQNEAQ (reference sequence).

The chain couples TRBV9 to TRBJ2-1; the match to TRBD2 covers 10 bases. The CDR3 extends over 17 amino acids. The V gene end was trimmed by 3 bases and the J gene end by 4 bases; junction bases not matched to a gene: 10. CDR1 SGDLS and CDR2 YYNGEE come from the germline V gene. The CDR3 nucleotides read TGTGCCAGCAGCGCCGGGTCAAGCGGGGGGGCGTACAATGAGCAGTTCTTC. It specifies CASSAGSSGGAYNEQFF.

The chain employs TRBV5-1 and TRBJ1-1; D unresolved. This CDR3 spans 16 amino acids. CDR1 SGHRS and CDR2 YFSETQ come from the germline V gene. Trimming shortened V by 0 bases and J by 1 base, and 13 bases separated the two germline ends. CDR3 in amino acids: CASSLAGITENTEAFF. The CDR3 region has the DNA TGCGCCAGCAGCTTGGCCGGTATAACAGAGAACACTGAAGCTTTCTTT.